A single sample is the source of the 29 T cell receptor beta chains below, sequenced in a study of blood T cell repertoires in COVID-19. The data were produced by immunoSEQ multiplex PCR, yet TCRdb's version contains in-frame clones alone and is incomplete. The table has 250,000 to 350,000 clones, roughly nine tenths seen once. The sequenced material came from peripheral blood. The receptors were sampled from a woman aged 40 to 55 who had recovered from COVID-19.

This clone was seen once. This rearrangement joins TRBV5-4 to TRBJ2-3, with TRBD2 identical over 12 bases. The CDR3 covers 15 residues. V lost 4 bases and J lost 4; bases outside the gene matches: 4. Germline V CDR1 and CDR2: SGHNT, YYREEE (reference sequence). CDR3 sequence reads: CASSVTSGSADTQYF. The DNA of the CDR3 is TGTGCCAGCAGCGTGACTAGCGGGAGCGCAGATACGCAGTATTTT.

The J gene is TRBJ2-1, the V gene TRBV5-1; 8 bases match TRBD2. J gave up 3 bases and V 4 bases, and 6 bases lay outside the gene matches. CDR3 length: 15 amino acids. Germline CDR1 is SGHRS and CDR2 is YFSETQ. The CDR3 nucleotides are TGCGCCAGCAGCCAACTAGCGGCTGGCTACAATGAGCAGTTCTTC. Protein sequence: CASSQLAAGYNEQFF.

The CDR3: CAWSVDGRAPEQYF. Here the CDR3 DNA reads TGTGCCTGGAGTGTGGACGGGAGAGCCCCCGAGCAGTACTTC. The V and J genes are TRBV30 and TRBJ2-7; maybe TRBD2 (6 bases). The germline V and J ends were trimmed by 0 bases and 6 bases, with 15 bases remaining between them. The CDR3 extends over 14 amino acids. Germline CDR1 reads GTSNPN; CDR2 reads SVGIG (reference sequence).

The chain employs TRBV3-1 (or the pseudogene TRBV3-2) and TRBJ2-1; no clear D gene. V was pared by 0 bases and J by 5 bases, with 11 bases between. This CDR3 is built from 15 residues. CDR1 and CDR2 from the germline V gene are LGHDT and YNNKEL (reference sequence). The DNA for the CDR3 is TGTGCCAGCAGCCAAGATGCAGCGTCTCACAATGAGCAGTTCTTC. This encodes CASSQDAASHNEQFF.

The chain uses TRBV18 and TRBJ2-4, with D perhaps matching TRBD2 (6 bases). Trimming took off 1 base at V and 4 bases at J, with 20 bases between the two ends. Germline CDR1 and CDR2: KGHSH and LQKENI. The CDR3 totals 18 residues. The chain's CDR3 is CASSPQRISPEGKNIQYF. CDR3 sequence (DNA): TGTGCCAGCTCACCACAGCGGATCAGCCCGGAGGGGAAAAACATTCAGTACTTC.

This chain uses TRBV7-2 with TRBJ2-7; no reliable D call. Trimming left V 1 base short and J 0 bases short, with 7 bases between. From germline, CDR1 is SGHTA and CDR2 FQGNSA. This CDR3 contains 14 residues. In DNA form, the CDR3 reads TGTGCCAGCAGCTTAGAGAGGAGCTCCTACGAGCAGTACTTC. Its translation: CASSLERSSYEQYF.

This clone showed up just a few times. The rearrangement links TRBV10-2 to TRBJ1-1, with D uncertain. There are 13 residues in the CDR3. CDR1 WSHSY and CDR2 SAAADI come from the germline V gene. The ends were cut back, 2 bases at V and 3 bases at J, with 7 bases in the middle. The CDR3, as DNA: TGCGCCAGCAGTGAGGGGCCTGACACTGAAGCTTTCTTT. It codes for CASSEGPDTEAFF.

This clone was detected once. The chain has TRBV29-1 and TRBJ2-1; tentatively, D is TRBD2 (5 bases). Germline V CDR1 and CDR2: SQVTM, ANQGSEA. The V end lost 8 bases, the J end lost 8 bases, and 10 bases lay between the germline ends. The CDR3 covers 10 residues. The CDR3 spells CSTKRDEQFF. The CDR3 DNA is TGCAGCACGAAGAGGGATGAGCAGTTCTTC.

This chain connects TRBV21-1 to TRBJ1-1; the table's D call TRBD1 went unverified against the DNA. TRBV21-1 corresponds to a pseudogene. The CDR3 covers 14 residues. In nucleotides, the CDR3 is TGTGCCAGCAGCAGGGGACAGCCCCAAGGCTGGGCTTTCTTT. As protein: CASSRGQPQGWAFF.

This clone was counted only a few times. The chain joins TRBV27 to TRBJ2-7; 7 bases agree with TRBD1. This CDR3 is 13 amino acids long. V lost 5 bases, J lost 2 bases, and 3 bases stayed unmatched. CDR1 and CDR2 from the germline V gene are MNHEY and SMNVEV (reference sequence). CDR3: CASSLTGAYEQYF. As DNA, the CDR3 is TGTGCCAGCAGTCTAACAGGGGCCTACGAGCAGTACTTC.

This chain links TRBV14 with TRBJ2-1; D is ambiguous. The V and J ends lost 3 bases and 3 bases respectively, with 12 bases between them. CDR1 SGHDN and CDR2 FVKESK come from the germline V gene. The CDR3 covers 15 residues. CDR3 loop: CASSQSRGLYNEQFF. The CDR3 DNA sequence: TGTGCCAGCAGCCAGTCTCGCGGCCTCTACAATGAGCAGTTCTTC.

This chain uses TRBV5-1 with TRBJ2-7; 10 nucleotides align to TRBD1. The J segment lost 5 bases and the V segment lost 4 bases, leaving 9 bases of the junction unmatched. This CDR3 has 15 amino acids. The germline V gene encodes CDR1 SGHRS and CDR2 YFSETQ. The CDR3 DNA reads TGCGCCAGCAGCATATCCCGGGACAGGGGCAACGAGCAGTACTTC. This codes for CASSISRDRGNEQYF.

CDR3 DNA: TGTGCCAGCACCCCGGCTGGGCGGGAGTTGGATGAGCAGTTCTTC. This gives the protein CASTPAGRELDEQFF. The rearrangement uses TRBV7-2 and TRBJ2-1, with 7 bases identical to TRBD2. The trim removed 7 bases at V and 8 bases at J, leaving 14 bases unmatched. The CDR3 has 15 residues. The V gene's germline CDR1 is SGHTA and CDR2 FQGNSA.

J is TRBJ1-3 and V is TRBV5-3; TRBD1 matches 7 bases. TRBV5-3 is identified as an open reading frame with a role that is uncertain. This CDR3 comprises 16 residues. Trimming removed 3 bases from V and 0 bases from J; junction bases left unmatched: 6. The CDR3 region has the DNA TGTGCCAGAAGCTGGGACAGAGCCAGCTCTGGAAACACCATATATTTT. It codes for CARSWDRASSGNTIYF.

V usage is TRBV18 and J usage is TRBJ2-1; D unresolved. The germline V gene encodes CDR1 KGHSH and CDR2 LQKENI. The CDR3 length is 14 residues. The V end was cut by 6 bases, the J end by 6 bases, with 15 bases between. The CDR3, as DNA: TGTGCCAGCTCCCCGCCGGGTCCCATCAATGAGCAGTTCTTC. This gives the protein CASSPPGPINEQFF.

V gene TRBV15 combines with J gene TRBJ1-1, with a tentative D call TRBD1 (5 bases). The ends were cut back, 0 bases at V and 5 bases at J, with 16 bases in the middle. Germline V gene data show CDR1 as LNHNV and CDR2 as YYDKDF (reference sequence). The CDR3 covers 16 residues. The CDR3 spells CATSREQVSIWTEAFF. CDR3 nucleotides: TGTGCCACCAGCAGAGAACAGGTCTCAATTTGGACTGAAGCTTTCTTT. Complete variable domain (other parts from reference TRBV15 and TRBJ1-1): DAMVIQNPRYQVTQFGKPVTLSCSQTLNHNVMYWYQQKSSQAPKLLFHYYDKDFNNEADTPDNFQSRRPNTSFCFLDIRSPGLGDTAMYLCATSREQVSIWTEAFFGQGTRLTVV.

The chain links TRBV11-3 to TRBJ2-7; TRBD2 matches 10 bases. After removal of 3 bases from V and 6 bases from J, the junction contained 2 bases not matched to a gene. In germline, CDR1 is SGHNT, CDR2 YENEEA. This CDR3 has 13 amino acids. The CDR3 spells CASSFVAGGEQYF. For the CDR3, the DNA is TGTGCCAGCAGCTTCGTAGCGGGAGGCGAGCAGTACTTC.

The chain links TRBV28 to TRBJ2-1; possibly TRBD2 for D (5 bases). Germline V gene lookup returns CDR1 MDHEN and CDR2 SYDVKM. V lost 8 bases to trimming and J lost 5 bases, with 13 bases between them. The CDR3 is 13 amino acids. CDR3 region: CASAEELHNEQFF. CDR3 nucleotide sequence: TGTGCCAGCGCGGAGGAGCTCCACAATGAGCAGTTCTTC.

V usage is TRBV24-1 and J usage is TRBJ2-3, with TRBD2 matching over 7 bases. Germline V lookup: CDR1 KGHDR, CDR2 SFDVKD. This CDR3 comprises 13 residues. J gave up 0 bases and V 9 bases, and 2 bases lay outside the gene matches. CDR3 sequence reads: CATGRASTDTQYF. The CDR3 DNA sequence: TGTGCCACCGGGAGGGCTAGCACAGATACGCAGTATTTT.

The gene calls are TRBV4-1 and TRBJ2-5; tentative D call: TRBD1 (6 bases). Trimming removed 5 bases at V and 5 bases at J, with 12 bases between. From germline, CDR1 is MGHRA and CDR2 YSYEKL. This CDR3 has 13 residues. The CDR3 loop reads CASSSHRVETQYF. The CDR3 DNA follows: TGCGCCAGCAGCTCCCACAGGGTCGAGACCCAGTACTTC.

The chain carries TRBV5-1 and TRBJ2-5; 10 nucleotides align to TRBD2. The V and J ends lost 1 base and 0 bases, in that order; junction bases with no gene match: 6. Germline values: CDR1 SGHRS, CDR2 YFSETQ. This CDR3 contains 17 residues. Here the CDR3 reads CASSLRSTSGDQETQYF. Written as DNA, the CDR3 is TGCGCCAGCAGCTTGAGGTCAACTAGCGGGGACCAAGAGACCCAGTACTTC.

The chain links TRBV16 to TRBJ1-1, with TRBD1 as a possible D gene (5 bases). The V end was cut by 0 bases, the J end by 1 base, with 9 bases between. Germline lookup yields CDR1 KGHSY and CDR2 FQNENV. The CDR3 is made up of 15 amino acids. CDR3 in DNA: TGTGCCAGCAGCCAATCTAGGGGTCGGAACACTGAAGCTTTCTTT. Protein: CASSQSRGRNTEAFF. The full variable domain, its missing parts supplied by reference TRBV16 and TRBJ1-1, is GEEVAQTPKHLVRGEGQKAKLYCAPIKGHSYVFWYQQVLKNEFKFLISFQNENVFDETGMPKERFSAKCLPNSPCSLEIQATKLEDSAVYFCASSQSRGRNTEAFFGQGTRLTVV.

This clone was seen once. The CDR3 loop reads CASSLQGQGMGSPLHF. The DNA of the CDR3 is TGTGCCAGCAGCTTACAGGGACAGGGGATGGGTTCACCCCTCCACTTT. This sequence joins TRBV7-9 and TRBJ1-6; TRBD1 matches 10 bases. Germline CDR1 reads SEHNR; CDR2 reads FQNEAQ (reference sequence). V shed 2 bases and J 9 bases; nucleotides not matched to a gene: 7. The CDR3 runs to 16 residues.

The chain has TRBV27 and TRBJ1-1; TRBD1 agrees at 10 bases. From germline, CDR1 is MNHEY and CDR2 SMNVEV (reference sequence). The CDR3 is 16 amino acids. V dropped 2 bases and J dropped 0; count of bases not matched to a gene: 3. CDR3 amino acids: CASSLGTGALNTEAFF. The CDR3 DNA follows: TGTGCCAGCAGTTTAGGGACAGGGGCGTTGAACACTGAAGCTTTCTTT.

This chain joins TRBV9 and TRBJ2-2; the D gene is possibly TRBD1 (6 bases). Germline lookup yields CDR1 SGDLS and CDR2 YYNGEE. Trimming took off 2 bases at V and 6 bases at J, with 11 bases between the two ends. The CDR3 consists of 14 residues. The CDR3: CASSVREGAGELFF. CDR3 nucleotides: TGTGCCAGCAGCGTGCGTGAGGGGGCCGGGGAGCTGTTTTTT.

DNA for the CDR3: TGTGCCATCAGTGGAGGGACACCTACCGGGCAAGGTGAAAGGTACGGCACTGAAGCTTTCTTT. Residues: CAISGGTPTGQGERYGTEAFF. The chain is built from TRBV10-3 and TRBJ1-1; D is perhaps TRBD1 (6 bases). CDR1 is ENHRY, CDR2 SYGVKD, per germline. The CDR3 covers 21 residues. V lost 4 bases and J lost 4, with 34 bases in between.

The V gene is TRBV2, the J gene TRBJ2-5; TRBD2 agrees at 13 bases. J was trimmed by 14 bases and V by 6 bases; bases with no gene match: 3. Germline CDR1 reads SNHLY; CDR2 reads FYNNEI. The CDR3 is 11 residues long. The CDR3 is CASSGTSGTYF. In DNA form, the CDR3 reads TGTGCCAGCAGCGGGACTAGCGGGACCTACTTC.

This rearrangement joins TRBV7-8 to TRBJ2-2; 8 nucleotides line up with TRBD2. This CDR3 is built from 15 residues. Germline-derived CDR1 and CDR2 are SGHVS and FQNEAQ. After removal of 5 bases from V and 5 bases from J, the junction contained 7 bases not matched to a gene. DNA for the CDR3: TGTGCCAGCAGCAATTTAGCGGGAATGACCGGGGAGCTGTTTTTT. Its translation is CASSNLAGMTGELFF.

In DNA, the CDR3 is TGTGCCAGCAGTCACAAGACTAGCGGGAGATCTGAGAACATTCAGTACTTC. Translated: CASSHKTSGRSENIQYF. This chain links TRBV28 with TRBJ2-4; 12 nucleotides line up with TRBD2. The CDR3 length is 17 residues. Germline trimming cut 5 bases from V and 7 bases from J; bases unmatched to any gene: 12. Looked up from germline, CDR1 is MDHEN and CDR2 is SYDVKM.